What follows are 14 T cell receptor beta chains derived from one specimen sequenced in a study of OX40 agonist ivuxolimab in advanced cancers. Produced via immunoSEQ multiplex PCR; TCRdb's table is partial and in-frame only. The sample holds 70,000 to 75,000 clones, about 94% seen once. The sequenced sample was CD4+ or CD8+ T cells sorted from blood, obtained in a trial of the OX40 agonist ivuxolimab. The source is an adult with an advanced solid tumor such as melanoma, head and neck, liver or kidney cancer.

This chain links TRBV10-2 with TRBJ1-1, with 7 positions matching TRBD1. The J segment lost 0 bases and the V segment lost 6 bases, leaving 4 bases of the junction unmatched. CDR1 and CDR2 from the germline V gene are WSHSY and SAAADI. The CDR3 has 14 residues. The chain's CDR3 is CASRATGMNTEAFF. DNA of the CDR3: TGCGCCAGCAGGGCGACAGGGATGAACACTGAAGCTTTCTTT.

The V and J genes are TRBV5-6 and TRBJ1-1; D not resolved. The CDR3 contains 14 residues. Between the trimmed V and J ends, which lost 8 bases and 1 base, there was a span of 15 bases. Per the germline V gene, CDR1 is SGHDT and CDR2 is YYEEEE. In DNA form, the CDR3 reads TGTGCCAGTGCGCTACGAGGCGCGAACACTGAAGCTTTCTTT. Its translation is CASALRGANTEAFF.

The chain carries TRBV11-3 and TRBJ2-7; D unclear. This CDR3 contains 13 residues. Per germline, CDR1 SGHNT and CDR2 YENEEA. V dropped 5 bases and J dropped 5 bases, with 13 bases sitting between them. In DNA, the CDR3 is TGTGCCAGCAGCCCCGGCGCATTCAACGAGCAGTACTTC. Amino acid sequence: CASSPGAFNEQYF.

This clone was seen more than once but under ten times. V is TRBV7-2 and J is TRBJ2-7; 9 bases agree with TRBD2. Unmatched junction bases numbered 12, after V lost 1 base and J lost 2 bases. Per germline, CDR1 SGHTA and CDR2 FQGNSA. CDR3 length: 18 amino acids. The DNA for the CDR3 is TGTGCCAGCAGCTTAGTATCTCTAGCGGGAAGGGGTACCTACGAGCAGTACTTC. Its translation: CASSLVSLAGRGTYEQYF.

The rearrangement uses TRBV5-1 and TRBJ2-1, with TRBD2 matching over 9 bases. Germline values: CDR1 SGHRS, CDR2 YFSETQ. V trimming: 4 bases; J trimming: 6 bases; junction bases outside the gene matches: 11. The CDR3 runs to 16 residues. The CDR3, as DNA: TGCGCCAGCAGCCCCAGACTAGCGGTAGGGGTCAATGAGCAGTTCTTC. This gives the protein CASSPRLAVGVNEQFF.

This chain's CDR3 is CASSLGQGGDSKQFF. CDR3 DNA: TGTGCCAGCAGCTTGGGACAGGGGGGTGACTCTAAGCAGTTCTTC. The chain links TRBV7-8 to TRBJ2-1; 11 nucleotides align to TRBD1. Germline CDR1 reads SGHVS; CDR2 reads FQNEAQ. The V and J ends lost 3 bases and 11 bases, in that order; junction bases with no gene match: 9. CDR3 length: 15 amino acids.

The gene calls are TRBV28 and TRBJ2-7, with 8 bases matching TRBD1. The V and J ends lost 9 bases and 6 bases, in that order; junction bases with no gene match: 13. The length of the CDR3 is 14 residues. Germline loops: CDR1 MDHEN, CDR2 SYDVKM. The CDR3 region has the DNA TGTGCCAGTAGCGCCGGGACAGGCCTTGCCGAGCAGTACTTC. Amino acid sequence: CASSAGTGLAEQYF.

CDR3 region: CASSQGLAGHQETQYF. The CDR3, as DNA: TGTGCCAGCAGCCAAGGACTAGCGGGACACCAAGAGACCCAGTACTTC. The chain uses TRBV4-2 and TRBJ2-5; 11 positions match TRBD2. CDR3 length: 16 residues. V lost 1 base, J lost 0 bases, and 1 base stayed unmatched. Germline V gives CDR1 LGHNA, CDR2 YNFKEQ.

The DNA of the CDR3 is TGTGCCAGCAGCTTGAGGACCGGGGCTAACTATGGCTACACCTTC. Protein sequence: CASSLRTGANYGYTF. The genes are TRBV5-4 and TRBJ1-2; D gene unclear. Germline assignment: CDR1 SGHNT and CDR2 YYREEE (reference sequence). The CDR3 totals 15 residues. Trimming stripped 1 base from V and 0 bases from J, with 10 bases between. Based on the CDR3 plus reference TRBV5-4 and TRBJ1-2, the full variable domain is ETGVTQSPTHLIKTRGQQVTLRCSSQSGHNTVSWYQQALGQGPQFIFQYYREEENGRGNFPPRFSGLQFPNYSSELNVNALELDDSALYLCASSLRTGANYGYTFGSGTRLTVV.

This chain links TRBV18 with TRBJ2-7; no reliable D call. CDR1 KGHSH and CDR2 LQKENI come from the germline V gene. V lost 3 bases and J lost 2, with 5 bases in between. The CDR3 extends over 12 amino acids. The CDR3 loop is CASSPTTYEQYF. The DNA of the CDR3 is TGTGCCAGCTCACCGACGACCTACGAGCAGTACTTC.

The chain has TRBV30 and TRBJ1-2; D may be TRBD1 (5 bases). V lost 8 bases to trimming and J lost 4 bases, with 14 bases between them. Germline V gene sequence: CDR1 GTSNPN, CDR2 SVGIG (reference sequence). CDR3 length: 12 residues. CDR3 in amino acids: CAKGTDGYGYTF. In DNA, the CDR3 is TGTGCCAAGGGGACGGACGGCTATGGCTACACCTTC.

For the CDR3, the DNA is TGTGCCAGCAGTCAGTCGGTAAAAAACATTCAGTACTTC. It encodes CASSQSVKNIQYF. The V call is TRBV27, the J call TRBJ2-4; no firm D call. Germline V CDR1 and CDR2: MNHEY, SMNVEV (reference sequence). This CDR3 is 13 amino acids long. V gave up 5 bases and J gave up 4 bases, with 9 bases separating them.

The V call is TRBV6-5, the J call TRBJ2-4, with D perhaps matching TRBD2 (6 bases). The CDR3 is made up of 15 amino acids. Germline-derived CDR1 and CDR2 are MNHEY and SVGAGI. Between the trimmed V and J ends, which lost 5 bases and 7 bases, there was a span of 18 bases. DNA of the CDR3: TGTGCCAGCAGTGCCGCGGGGCAGGGACGGAACATTCAGTACTTC. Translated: CASSAAGQGRNIQYF.

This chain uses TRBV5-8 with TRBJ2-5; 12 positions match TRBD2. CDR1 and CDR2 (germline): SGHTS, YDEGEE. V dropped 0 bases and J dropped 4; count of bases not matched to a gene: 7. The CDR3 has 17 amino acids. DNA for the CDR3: TGTGCCAGCAGCTTGGGTCTAGCGGGAGGGTTCGGAGAGACCCAGTACTTC. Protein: CASSLGLAGGFGETQYF.